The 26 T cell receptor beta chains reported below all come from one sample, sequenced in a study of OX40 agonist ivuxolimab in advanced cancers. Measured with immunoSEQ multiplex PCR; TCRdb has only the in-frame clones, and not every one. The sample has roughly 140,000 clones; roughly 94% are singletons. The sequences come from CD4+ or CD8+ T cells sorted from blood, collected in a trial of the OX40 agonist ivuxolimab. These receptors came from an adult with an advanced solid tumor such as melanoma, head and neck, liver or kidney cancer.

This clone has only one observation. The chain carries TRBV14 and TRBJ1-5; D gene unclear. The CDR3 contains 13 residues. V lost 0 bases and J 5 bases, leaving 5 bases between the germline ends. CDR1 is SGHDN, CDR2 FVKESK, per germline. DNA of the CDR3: TGTGCCAGCAGCCAAGATTCACATCAGCCCCAGCATTTT. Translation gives CASSQDSHQPQHF.

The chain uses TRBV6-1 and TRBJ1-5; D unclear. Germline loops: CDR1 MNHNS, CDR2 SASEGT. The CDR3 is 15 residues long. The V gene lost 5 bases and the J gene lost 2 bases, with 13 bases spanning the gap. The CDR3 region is CASSPSRDGNQPQHF. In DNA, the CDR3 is TGTGCCAGCAGTCCTAGCCGGGATGGCAATCAGCCCCAGCATTTT.

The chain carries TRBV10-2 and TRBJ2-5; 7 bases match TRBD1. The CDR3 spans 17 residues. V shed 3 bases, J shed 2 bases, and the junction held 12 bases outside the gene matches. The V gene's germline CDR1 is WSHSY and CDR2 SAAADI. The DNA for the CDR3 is TGCGCCAGCAGTGATCTACCTAAGGGGGCGGTACAAGAGACCCAGTACTTC. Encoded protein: CASSDLPKGAVQETQYF.

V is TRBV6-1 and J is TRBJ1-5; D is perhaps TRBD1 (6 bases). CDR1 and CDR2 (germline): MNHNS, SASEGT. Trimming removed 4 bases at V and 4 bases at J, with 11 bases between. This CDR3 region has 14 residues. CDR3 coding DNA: TGTGCCAGCAGTGGGGGAGGGGGGAATCAGCCCCAGCATTTT. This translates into CASSGGGGNQPQHF.

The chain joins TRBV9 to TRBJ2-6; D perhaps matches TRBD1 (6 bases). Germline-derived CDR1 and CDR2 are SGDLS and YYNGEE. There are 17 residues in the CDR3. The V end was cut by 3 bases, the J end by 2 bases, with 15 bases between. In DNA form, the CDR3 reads TGTGCCAGCAGCGCGATATCCAGGGGAACTGGGGCCAACGTCCTGACTTTC. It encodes CASSAISRGTGANVLTF. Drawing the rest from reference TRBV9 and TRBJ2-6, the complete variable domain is DSGVTQTPKHLITATGQRVTLRCSPRSGDLSVYWYQQSLDQGLQFLIQYYNGEERAKGNILERFSAQQFPDLHSELNLSSLELGDSALYFCASSAISRGTGANVLTFGAGSRLTVL.

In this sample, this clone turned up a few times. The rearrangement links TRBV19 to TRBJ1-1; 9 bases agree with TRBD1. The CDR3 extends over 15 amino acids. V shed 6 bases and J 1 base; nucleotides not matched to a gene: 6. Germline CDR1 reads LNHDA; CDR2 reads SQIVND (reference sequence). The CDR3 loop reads CASSKPGQGNTEAFF. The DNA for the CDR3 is TGTGCCAGTAGCAAGCCGGGACAGGGGAACACTGAAGCTTTCTTT. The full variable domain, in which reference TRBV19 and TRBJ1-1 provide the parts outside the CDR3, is DGGITQSPKYLFRKEGQNVTLSCEQNLNHDAMYWYRQDPGQGLRLIYYSQIVNDFQKGDIAEGYSVSREKKESFPLTVTSAQKNPTAFYLCASSKPGQGNTEAFFGQGTRLTVV.

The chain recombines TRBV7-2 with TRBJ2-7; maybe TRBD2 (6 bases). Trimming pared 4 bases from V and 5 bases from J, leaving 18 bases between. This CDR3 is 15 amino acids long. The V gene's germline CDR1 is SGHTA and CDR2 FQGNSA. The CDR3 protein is CASSSRPGVQDEQYF. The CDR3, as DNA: TGTGCCAGCAGCTCACGACCGGGGGTTCAGGACGAGCAGTACTTC.

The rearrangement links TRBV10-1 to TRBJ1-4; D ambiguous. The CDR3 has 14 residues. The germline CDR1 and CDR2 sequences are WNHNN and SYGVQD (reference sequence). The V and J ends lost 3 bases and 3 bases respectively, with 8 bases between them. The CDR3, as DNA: TGCGCCAGCAGTGAAGGTCCGGCTAATGAAAAACTGTTTTTT. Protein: CASSEGPANEKLFF.

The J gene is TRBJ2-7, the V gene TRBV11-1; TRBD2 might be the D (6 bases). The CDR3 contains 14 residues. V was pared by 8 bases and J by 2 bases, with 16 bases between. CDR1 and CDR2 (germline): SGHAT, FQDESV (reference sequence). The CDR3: CASSPRRGPYEQYF. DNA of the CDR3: TGTGCCAGCTCCCCCAGGAGGGGCCCCTACGAGCAGTACTTC.

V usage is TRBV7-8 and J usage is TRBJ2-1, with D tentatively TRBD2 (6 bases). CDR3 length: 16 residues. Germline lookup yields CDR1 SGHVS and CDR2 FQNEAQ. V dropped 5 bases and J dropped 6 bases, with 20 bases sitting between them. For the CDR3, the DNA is TGTGCCAGCAGCCCTCGTGAGGTGGGGGGAATCAATGAGCAGTTCTTC. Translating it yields CASSPREVGGINEQFF.

The CDR3 coding sequence is TGCAGCGTCGCCGACGGGAGCTCCTACGAGCAGTACTTC. Translating it yields CSVADGSSYEQYF. This chain links TRBV29-1 with TRBJ2-7; the D gene is possibly TRBD2 (6 bases). The V and J ends lost 6 bases and 0 bases respectively, with 12 bases between them. Germline lookup yields CDR1 SQVTM and CDR2 ANQGSEA. CDR3 length: 13 amino acids.

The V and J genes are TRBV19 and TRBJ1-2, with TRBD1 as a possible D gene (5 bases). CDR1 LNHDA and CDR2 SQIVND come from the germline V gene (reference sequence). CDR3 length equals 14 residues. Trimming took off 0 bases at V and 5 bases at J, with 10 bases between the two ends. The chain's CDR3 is CASSIDPGRYGYTF. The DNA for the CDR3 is TGTGCCAGTAGTATAGACCCAGGGAGGTATGGCTACACCTTC.

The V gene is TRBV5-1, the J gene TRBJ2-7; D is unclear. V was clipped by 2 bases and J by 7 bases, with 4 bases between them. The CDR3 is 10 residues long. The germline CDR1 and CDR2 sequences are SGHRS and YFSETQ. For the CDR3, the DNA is TGCGCCAGCAGCTTTGTGGAGCAGTACTTC. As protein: CASSFVEQYF.

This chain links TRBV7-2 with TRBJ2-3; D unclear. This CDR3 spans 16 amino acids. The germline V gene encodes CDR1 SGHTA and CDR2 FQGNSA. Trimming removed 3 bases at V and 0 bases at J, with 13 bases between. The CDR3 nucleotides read TGTGCCAGCAGCTTCGCCCAACCTGCTAGCACAGATACGCAGTATTTT. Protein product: CASSFAQPASTDTQYF.

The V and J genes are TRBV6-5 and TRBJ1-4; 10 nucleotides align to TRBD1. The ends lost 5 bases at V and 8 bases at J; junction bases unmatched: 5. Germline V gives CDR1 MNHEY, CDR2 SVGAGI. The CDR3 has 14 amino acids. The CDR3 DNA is TGTGCCAGCAGTCGGGACAGGGGTGGCGAAAAACTGTTTTTT. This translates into CASSRDRGGEKLFF.

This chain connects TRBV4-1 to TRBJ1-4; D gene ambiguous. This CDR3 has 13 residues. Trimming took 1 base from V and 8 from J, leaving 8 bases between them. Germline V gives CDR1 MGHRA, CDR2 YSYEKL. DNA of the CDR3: TGCGCCAGCAGCCAAGGCCTGGTAGAAAAACTGTTTTTT. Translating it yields CASSQGLVEKLFF.

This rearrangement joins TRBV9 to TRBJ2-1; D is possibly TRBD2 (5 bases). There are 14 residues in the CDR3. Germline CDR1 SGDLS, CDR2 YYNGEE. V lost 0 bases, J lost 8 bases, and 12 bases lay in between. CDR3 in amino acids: CASSVASSSDEQFF. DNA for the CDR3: TGTGCCAGCAGCGTAGCTAGCTCCTCGGATGAGCAGTTCTTC. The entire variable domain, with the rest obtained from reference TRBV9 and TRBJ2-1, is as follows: DSGVTQTPKHLITATGQRVTLRCSPRSGDLSVYWYQQSLDQGLQFLIQYYNGEERAKGNILERFSAQQFPDLHSELNLSSLELGDSALYFCASSVASSSDEQFFGPGTRLTVL.

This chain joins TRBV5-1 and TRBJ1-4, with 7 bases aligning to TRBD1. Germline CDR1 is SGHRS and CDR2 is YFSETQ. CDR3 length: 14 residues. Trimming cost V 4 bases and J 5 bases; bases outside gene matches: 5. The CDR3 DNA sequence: TGCGCCAGCAGCCCGGGACAGAAAAATGAAAAACTGTTTTTT. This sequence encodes CASSPGQKNEKLFF.

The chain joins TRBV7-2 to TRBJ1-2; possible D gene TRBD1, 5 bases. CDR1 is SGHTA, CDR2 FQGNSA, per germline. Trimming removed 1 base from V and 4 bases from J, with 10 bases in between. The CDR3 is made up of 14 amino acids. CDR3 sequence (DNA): TGTGCCAGCAGCTTAGGGGGCGAGATCTATGGCTACACCTTC. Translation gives CASSLGGEIYGYTF. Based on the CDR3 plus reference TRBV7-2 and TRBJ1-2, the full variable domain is GAGVSQSPSNKVTEKGKDVELRCDPISGHTALYWYRQSLGQGLEFLIYFQGNSAPDKSGLPSDRFSAERTGGSVSTLTIQRTQQEDSAVYLCASSLGGEIYGYTFGSGTRLTVV.

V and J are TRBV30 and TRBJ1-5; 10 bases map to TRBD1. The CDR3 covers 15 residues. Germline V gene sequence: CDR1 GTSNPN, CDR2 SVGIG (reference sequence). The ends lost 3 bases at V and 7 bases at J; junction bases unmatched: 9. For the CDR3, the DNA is TGTGCCTGGAGACCCACGACAGGGGGCTACCAGCCCCAGCATTTT. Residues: CAWRPTTGGYQPQHF.

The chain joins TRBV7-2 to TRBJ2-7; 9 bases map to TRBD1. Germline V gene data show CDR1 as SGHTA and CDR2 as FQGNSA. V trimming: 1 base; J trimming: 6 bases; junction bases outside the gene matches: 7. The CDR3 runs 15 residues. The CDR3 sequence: CASSLVGDRAGEQYF. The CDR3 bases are TGTGCCAGCAGCTTAGTGGGGGACAGGGCGGGCGAGCAGTACTTC.

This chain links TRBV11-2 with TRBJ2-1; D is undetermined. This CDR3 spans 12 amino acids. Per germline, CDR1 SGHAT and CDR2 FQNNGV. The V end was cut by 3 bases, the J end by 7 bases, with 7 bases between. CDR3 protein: CASSFWGNEQFF. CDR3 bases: TGTGCCAGCAGCTTTTGGGGAAATGAGCAGTTCTTC.

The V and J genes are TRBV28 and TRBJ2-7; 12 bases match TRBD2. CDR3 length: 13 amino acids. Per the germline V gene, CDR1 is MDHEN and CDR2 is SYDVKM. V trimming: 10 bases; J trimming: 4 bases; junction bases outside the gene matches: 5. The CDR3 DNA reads TGTGCCACCGAGACTAGCGGGAGTTACGAGCAGTACTTC. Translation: CATETSGSYEQYF.

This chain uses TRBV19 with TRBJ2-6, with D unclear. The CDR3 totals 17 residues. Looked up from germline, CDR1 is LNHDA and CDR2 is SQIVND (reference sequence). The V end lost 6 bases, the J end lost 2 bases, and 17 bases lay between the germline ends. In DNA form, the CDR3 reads TGTGCCAGTAGAATGTTTGGGGTGAAGACTGGGGCCAACGTCCTGACTTTC. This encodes CASRMFGVKTGANVLTF.

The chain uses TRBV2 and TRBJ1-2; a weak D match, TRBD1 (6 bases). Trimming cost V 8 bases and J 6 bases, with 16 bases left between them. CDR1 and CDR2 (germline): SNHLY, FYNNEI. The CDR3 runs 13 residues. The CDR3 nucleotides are TGTGCCAGCGAAGCCAGGGGAGTAAATGGCTACACCTTC. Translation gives CASEARGVNGYTF.

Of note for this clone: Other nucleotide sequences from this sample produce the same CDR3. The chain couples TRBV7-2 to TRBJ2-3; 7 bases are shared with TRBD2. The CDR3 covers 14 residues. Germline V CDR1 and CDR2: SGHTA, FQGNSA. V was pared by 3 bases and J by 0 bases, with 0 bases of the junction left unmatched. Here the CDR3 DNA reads TGTGCCAGCAGCTTTAGCGGGAGCACAGATACGCAGTATTTT. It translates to CASSFSGSTDTQYF. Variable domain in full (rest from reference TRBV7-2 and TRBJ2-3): GAGVSQSPSNKVTEKGKDVELRCDPISGHTALYWYRQSLGQGLEFLIYFQGNSAPDKSGLPSDRFSAERTGGSVSTLTIQRTQQEDSAVYLCASSFSGSTDTQYFGPGTRLTVL.